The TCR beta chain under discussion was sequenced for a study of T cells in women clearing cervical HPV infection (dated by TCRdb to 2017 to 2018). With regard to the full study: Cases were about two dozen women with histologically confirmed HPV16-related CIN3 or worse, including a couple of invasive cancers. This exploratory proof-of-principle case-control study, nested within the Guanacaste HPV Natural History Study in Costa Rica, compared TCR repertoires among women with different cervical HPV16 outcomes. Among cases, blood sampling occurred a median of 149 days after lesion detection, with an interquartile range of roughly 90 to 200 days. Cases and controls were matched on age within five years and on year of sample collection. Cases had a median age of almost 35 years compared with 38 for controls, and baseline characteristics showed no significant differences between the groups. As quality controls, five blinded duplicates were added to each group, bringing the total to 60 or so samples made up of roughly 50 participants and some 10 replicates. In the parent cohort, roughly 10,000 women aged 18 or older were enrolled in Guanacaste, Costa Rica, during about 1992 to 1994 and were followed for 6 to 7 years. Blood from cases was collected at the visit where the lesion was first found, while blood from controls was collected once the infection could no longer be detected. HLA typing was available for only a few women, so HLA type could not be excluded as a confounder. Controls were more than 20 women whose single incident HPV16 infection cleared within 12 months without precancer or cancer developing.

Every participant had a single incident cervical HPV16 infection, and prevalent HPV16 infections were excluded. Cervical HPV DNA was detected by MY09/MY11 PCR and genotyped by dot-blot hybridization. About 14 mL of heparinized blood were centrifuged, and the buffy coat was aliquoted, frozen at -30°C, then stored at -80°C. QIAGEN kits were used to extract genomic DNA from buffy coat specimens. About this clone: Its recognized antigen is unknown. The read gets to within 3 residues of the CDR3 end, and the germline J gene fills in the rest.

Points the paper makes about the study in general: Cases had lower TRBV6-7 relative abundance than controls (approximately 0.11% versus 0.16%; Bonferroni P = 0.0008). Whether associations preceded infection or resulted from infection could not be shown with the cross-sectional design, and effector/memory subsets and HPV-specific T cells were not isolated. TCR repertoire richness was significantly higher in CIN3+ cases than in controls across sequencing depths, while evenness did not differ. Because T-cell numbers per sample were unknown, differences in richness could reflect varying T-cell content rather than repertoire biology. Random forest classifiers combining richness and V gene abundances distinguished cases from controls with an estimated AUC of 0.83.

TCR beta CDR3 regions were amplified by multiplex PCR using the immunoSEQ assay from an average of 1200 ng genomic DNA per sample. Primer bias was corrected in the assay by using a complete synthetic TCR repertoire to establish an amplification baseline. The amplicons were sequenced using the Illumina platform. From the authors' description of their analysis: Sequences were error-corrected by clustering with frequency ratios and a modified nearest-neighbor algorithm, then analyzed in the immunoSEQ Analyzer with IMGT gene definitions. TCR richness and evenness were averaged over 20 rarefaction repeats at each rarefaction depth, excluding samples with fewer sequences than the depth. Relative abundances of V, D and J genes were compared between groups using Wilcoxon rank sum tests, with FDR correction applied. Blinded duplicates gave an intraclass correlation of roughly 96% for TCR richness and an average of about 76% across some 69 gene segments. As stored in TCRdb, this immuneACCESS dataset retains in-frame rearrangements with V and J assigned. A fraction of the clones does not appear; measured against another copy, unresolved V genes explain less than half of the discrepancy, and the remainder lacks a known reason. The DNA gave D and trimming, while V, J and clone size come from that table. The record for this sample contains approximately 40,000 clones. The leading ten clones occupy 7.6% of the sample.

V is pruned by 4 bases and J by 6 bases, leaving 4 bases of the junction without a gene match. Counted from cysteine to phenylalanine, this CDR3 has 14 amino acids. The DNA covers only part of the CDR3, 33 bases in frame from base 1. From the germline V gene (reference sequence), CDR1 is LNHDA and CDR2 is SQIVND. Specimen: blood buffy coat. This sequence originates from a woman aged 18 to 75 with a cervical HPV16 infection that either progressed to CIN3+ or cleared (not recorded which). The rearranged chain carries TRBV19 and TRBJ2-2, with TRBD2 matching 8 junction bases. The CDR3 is CASSNPGGPGELFF. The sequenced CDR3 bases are TGTGCCAGTAGTAACCCGGGGGGGCCCGGGGAG.